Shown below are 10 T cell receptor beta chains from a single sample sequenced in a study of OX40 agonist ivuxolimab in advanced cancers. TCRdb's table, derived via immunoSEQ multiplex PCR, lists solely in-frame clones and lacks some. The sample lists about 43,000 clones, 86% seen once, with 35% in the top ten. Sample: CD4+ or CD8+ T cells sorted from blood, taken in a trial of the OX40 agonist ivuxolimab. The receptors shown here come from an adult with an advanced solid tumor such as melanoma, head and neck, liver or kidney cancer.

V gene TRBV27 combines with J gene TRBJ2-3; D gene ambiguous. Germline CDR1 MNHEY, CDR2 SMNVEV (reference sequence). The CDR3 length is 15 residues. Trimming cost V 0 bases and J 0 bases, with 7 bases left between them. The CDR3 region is CASSLSSSSTDTQYF. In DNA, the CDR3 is TGTGCCAGCAGTTTATCCTCGTCTAGCACAGATACGCAGTATTTT.

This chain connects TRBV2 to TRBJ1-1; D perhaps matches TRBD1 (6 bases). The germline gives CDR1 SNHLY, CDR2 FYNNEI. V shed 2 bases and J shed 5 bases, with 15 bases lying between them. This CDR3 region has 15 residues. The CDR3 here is CASSETGRGRTEAFF. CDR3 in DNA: TGTGCCAGCAGTGAAACGGGGAGGGGGAGGACTGAAGCTTTCTTT.

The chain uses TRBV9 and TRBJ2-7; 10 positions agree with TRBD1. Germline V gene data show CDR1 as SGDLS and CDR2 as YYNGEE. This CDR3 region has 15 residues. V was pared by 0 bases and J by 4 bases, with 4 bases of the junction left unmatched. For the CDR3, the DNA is TGTGCCAGCAGCGTAGTCGGGACAGGGGTTTACGAGCAGTACTTC. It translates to CASSVVGTGVYEQYF.

The DNA of the CDR3 is TGTGCCAGCAACGGGCACTCTAACACTGAAGCTTTCTTT. It is translated as CASNGHSNTEAFF. The gene calls are TRBV2 and TRBJ1-1; D is undetermined. Germline V gene data show CDR1 as SNHLY and CDR2 as FYNNEI. With 7 bases removed from V and 2 bases from J, the gap between germline ends came to 11 bases. This CDR3 spans 13 amino acids.

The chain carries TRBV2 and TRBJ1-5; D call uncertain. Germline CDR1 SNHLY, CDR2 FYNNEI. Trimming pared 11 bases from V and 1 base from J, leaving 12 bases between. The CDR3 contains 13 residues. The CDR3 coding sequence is TGTGCCTCCCGGATGGGGAGCAATCAGCCCCAGCATTTT. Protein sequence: CASRMGSNQPQHF. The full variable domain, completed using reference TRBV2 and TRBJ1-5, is EPEVTQTPSHQVTQMGQEVILRCVPISNHLYFYWYRQILGQKVEFLVSFYNNEISEKSEIFDDQFSVERPDGSNFTLKIRSTKLEDSAMYFCASRMGSNQPQHFGDGTRLSIL.

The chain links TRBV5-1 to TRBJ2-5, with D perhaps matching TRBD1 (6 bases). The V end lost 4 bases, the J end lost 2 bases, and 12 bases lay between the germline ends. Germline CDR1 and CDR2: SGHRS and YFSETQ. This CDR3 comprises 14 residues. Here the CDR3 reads CASSMGQKQETQYF. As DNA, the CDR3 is TGCGCCAGCAGCATGGGACAAAAGCAAGAGACCCAGTACTTC.

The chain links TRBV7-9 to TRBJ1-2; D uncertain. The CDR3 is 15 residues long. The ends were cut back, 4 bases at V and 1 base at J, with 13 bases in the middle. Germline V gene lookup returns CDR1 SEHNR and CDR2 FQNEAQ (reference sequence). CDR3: CASSSLEGDNYGYTF. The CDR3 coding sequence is TGTGCCAGCAGCTCCCTCGAGGGAGATAACTATGGCTACACCTTC.

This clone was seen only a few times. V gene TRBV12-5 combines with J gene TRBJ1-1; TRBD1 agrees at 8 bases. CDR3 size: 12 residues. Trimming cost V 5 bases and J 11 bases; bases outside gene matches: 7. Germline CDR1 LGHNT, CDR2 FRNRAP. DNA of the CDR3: TGTGCTAGTGGTATCGGACAGGGTCGGGCTTTCTTT. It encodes CASGIGQGRAFF.

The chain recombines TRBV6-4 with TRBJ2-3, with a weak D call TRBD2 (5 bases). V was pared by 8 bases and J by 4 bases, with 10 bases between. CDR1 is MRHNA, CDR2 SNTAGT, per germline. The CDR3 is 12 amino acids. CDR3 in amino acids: CASRRTSDTQYF. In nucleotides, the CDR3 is TGTGCCAGCCGCCGGACTTCAGATACGCAGTATTTT.

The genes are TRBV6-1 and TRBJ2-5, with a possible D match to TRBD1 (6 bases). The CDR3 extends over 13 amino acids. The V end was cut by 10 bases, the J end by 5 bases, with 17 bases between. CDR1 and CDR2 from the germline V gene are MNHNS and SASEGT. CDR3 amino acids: CATQGPGWETQYF. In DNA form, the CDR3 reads TGTGCCACCCAGGGGCCAGGGTGGGAGACCCAGTACTTC.